This TCR beta chain was retrieved from a study of response to subunit inactivated influenza vaccine. This clonotype was detected only a few times. What it binds is not known. The CDR3 length is 14 residues. V gave up 5 bases and J gave up 1 base, with 12 bases separating them. CDR1 is SEHNR, CDR2 FQNEAQ, per germline (reference sequence). TCRdb independently ran MiXCR on the RT-PCR reads; one entry per CDR3 protein. This sample has about half a million distinct CDR3 sequences; 7.6% occur once, and the top ten carry under 15%. General study results and limits: With each seasonal influenza vaccination, the authors suggested, few new T cells are recruited.

Sample: PBMCs from blood, taken less than 30 months after vaccination. The receptor comes from a man aged 50 to 75 who received an inactivated influenza vaccine. V and J are TRBV7-9 and TRBJ2-7; no firm D call. CDR3 nucleotides: TGTGCCAGCAGCGCACTTACTACTTCCTACGAGCAGTACTTC. This codes for CASSALTTSYEQYF.